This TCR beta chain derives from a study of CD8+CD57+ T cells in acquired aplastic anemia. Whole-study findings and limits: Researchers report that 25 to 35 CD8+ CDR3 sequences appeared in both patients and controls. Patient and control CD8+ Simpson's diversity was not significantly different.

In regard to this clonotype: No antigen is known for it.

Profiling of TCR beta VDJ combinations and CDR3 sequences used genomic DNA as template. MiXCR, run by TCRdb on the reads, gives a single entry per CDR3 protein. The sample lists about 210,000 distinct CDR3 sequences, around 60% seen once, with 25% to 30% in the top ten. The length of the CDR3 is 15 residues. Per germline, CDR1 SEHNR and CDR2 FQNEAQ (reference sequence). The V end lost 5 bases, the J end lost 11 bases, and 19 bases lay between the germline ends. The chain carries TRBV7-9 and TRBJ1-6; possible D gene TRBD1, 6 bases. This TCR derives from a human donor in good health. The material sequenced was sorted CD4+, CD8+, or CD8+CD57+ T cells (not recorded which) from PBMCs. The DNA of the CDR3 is TGTGCCAGCAGCGGAGTAGGGGGTGGTATGACACCCCTCCACTTT. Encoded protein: CASSGVGGGMTPLHF.